In this sample, the clone carrying this T cell receptor beta chain turned up a few times. In the authors' workflow: Nucleated cell number was recorded as an estimate derived from reference gene primer amplification. The repertoire was sequenced with immunoSEQ multiplex PCR; TCRdb's copy has only in-frame clones and lacks some. The DNA was the basis for D and trimming; V, J and clone size are from that table. The table records under 200,000 clones, around four fifths of them present only once. This sample stems from a study of blood T cell repertoires in COVID-19. About the study: COVID-19 samples collected from the United States, Italy and Spain covered acute and convalescent phases. The analysed material was cDNA or gDNA that came from T cells, B-cell-depleted T cells, or PBMCs.

Per the germline V gene, CDR1 is SGHRS and CDR2 is YFSETQ. This CDR3 region has 15 residues. The trim removed 0 bases at V and 4 bases at J, leaving 4 bases unmatched. The V gene is TRBV5-1, the J gene TRBJ2-1, with TRBD1 matching 7 bases. The sequencing input was peripheral blood. The receptor was isolated from an elderly woman with acute or convalescent COVID-19. CDR3 amino acids: CASSLEGTEYNEQFF. The CDR3 nucleotides read TGCGCCAGCAGCTTGGAAGGGACAGAGTACAATGAGCAGTTCTTC.